These T cell receptor beta chains were read from a single sample in a study of blood T cells in healthy people across ages. TCRdb re-derived calls from the 5' RACE reads in MiXCR, one entry per CDR3 protein. The data show 540,000 or so distinct CDR3 sequences, around 48% seen once. The sample consisted of blood. The origin of the receptors is a man older than 75 in good health. The CDR3 runs from the conserved cysteine through the conserved F or W. D genes are given only for firm matches. Rows give clone size only sometimes, using once, few, many, or a class for an expanded clone.

clone_size	d_call	v_call	j_call	cdr3_aa	cdr3_nt
NA	NA	TRBV7-3	TRBJ2-1	CASRIDSGGRPYNEQFF	TGTGCCAGCAGAATCGACTCCGGAGGGAGGCCCTACAATGAGCAGTTCTTC
once	NA	TRBV30	TRBJ2-5	CAWSTASRAQYF	TGTGCCTGGTCTACTGCGTCCAGGGCCCAGTACTTC
NA	TRBD1	TRBV3-1	TRBJ2-5	CASSHKGQGAGETQYF	TGTGCCAGCAGCCATAAGGGACAGGGGGCGGGAGAGACCCAGTACTTC
NA	NA	TRBV6-2/TRBV6-3	TRBJ2-4	CASSYSGGGKNIQYF	TGTGCCAGCAGTTACTCAGGAGGGGGCAAAAACATTCAGTACTTC
few	NA	TRBV29-1	TRBJ1-1	CSAGAGTNTEAFF	TGCAGCGCGGGGGCAGGGACGAACACTGAAGCTTTCTTT
few	TRBD2	TRBV4-1	TRBJ2-3	CASSHGLADDTQYF	TGCGCCAGCAGCCATGGACTAGCGGACGATACGCAGTATTTT
NA	NA	TRBV25-1	TRBJ1-1	CASSGRTMNTEAFF	TGTGCCAGCAGTGGCCGGACGATGAACACTGAAGCTTTCTTT
NA	NA	TRBV6-5	TRBJ2-1	CASSFNSGPEFHNEQFF	TGTGCCAGCAGTTTTAATTCGGGACCAGAGTTCCACAATGAGCAGTTCTTC
once	NA	TRBV5-1	TRBJ1-4	CAGSRNTGQTNEKLFF	TGCGCCGGCAGCCGAAATACAGGACAGACTAATGAAAAACTGTTTTTT
NA	NA	TRBV29-1	TRBJ2-7	CSVEAGGEHEQYF	TGCAGCGTTGAAGCGGGTGGCGAACACGAGCAGTACTTC
NA	NA	TRBV20-1	TRBJ2-1	CGARGDSGDYNEQFF	TGCGGTGCTAGAGGAGATAGCGGAGACTACAATGAGCAGTTCTTC
few	NA	TRBV5-1	TRBJ2-1	CASSVETSRDEQFF	TGCGCCAGCAGCGTGGAGACTAGTCGGGATGAGCAGTTCTTC
few	NA	TRBV7-9	TRBJ2-4	CASSLELGVGNIQYF	TGTGCCAGCAGCTTAGAGTTGGGTGTCGGGAACATTCAGTACTTC
once	NA	TRBV7-6	TRBJ2-5	CAFAAETQYF	TGTGCCTTCGCCGCTGAGACCCAGTACTTC